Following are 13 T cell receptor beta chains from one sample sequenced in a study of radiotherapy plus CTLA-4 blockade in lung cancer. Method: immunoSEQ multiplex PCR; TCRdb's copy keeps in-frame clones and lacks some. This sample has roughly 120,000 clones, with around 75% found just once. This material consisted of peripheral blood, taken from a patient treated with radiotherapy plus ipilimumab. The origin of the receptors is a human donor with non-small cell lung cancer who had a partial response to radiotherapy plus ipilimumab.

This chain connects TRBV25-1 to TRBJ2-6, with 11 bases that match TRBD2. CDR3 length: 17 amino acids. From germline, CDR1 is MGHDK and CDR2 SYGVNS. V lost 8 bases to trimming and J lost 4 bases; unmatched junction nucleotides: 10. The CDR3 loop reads CASDPTSGKGGANVLTF. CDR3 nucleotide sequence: TGTGCCAGCGACCCGACTAGCGGGAAAGGAGGGGCCAACGTCCTGACTTTC. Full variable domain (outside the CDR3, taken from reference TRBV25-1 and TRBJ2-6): EADIYQTPRYLVIGTGKKITLECSQTMGHDKMYWYQQDPGMELHLIHYSYGVNSTEKGDLSSESTVSRIRTEHFPLTLESARPSHTSQYLCASDPTSGKGGANVLTFGAGSRLTVL.

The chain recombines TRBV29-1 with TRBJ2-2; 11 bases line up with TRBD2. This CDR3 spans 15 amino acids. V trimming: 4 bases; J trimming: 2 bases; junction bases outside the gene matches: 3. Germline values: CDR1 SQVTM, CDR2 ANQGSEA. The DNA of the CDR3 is TGCAGCGTTGGAAGACTAGCGGGAAACACCGGGGAGCTGTTTTTT. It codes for CSVGRLAGNTGELFF.

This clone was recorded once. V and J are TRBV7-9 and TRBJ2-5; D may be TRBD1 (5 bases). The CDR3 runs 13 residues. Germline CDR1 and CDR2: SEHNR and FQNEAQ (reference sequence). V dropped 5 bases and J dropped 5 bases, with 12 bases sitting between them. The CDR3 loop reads CASSPTGWETQYF. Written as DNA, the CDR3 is TGTGCCAGCAGCCCTACAGGATGGGAGACCCAGTACTTC.

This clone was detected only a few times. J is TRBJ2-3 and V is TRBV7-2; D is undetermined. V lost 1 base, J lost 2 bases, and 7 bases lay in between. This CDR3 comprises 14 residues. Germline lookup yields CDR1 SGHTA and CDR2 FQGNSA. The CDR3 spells CASSLDTYTDTQYF. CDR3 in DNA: TGTGCCAGCAGCTTAGACACGTACACAGATACGCAGTATTTT.

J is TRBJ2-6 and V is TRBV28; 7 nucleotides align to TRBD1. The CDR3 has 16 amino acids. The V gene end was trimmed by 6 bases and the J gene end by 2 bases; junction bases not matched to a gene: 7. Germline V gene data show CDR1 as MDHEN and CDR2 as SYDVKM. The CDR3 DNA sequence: TGTGCCAGCAGGCGCACAGGGGAAACTGGGGCCAACGTCCTGACTTTC. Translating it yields CASRRTGETGANVLTF.

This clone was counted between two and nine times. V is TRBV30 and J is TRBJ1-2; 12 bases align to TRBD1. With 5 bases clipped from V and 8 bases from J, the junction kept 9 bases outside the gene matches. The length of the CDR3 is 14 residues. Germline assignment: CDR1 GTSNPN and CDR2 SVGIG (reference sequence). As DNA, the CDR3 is TGTGCCTGGGCTCCCGGGACAGGGGGCTGGGGCTACACCTTC. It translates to CAWAPGTGGWGYTF.

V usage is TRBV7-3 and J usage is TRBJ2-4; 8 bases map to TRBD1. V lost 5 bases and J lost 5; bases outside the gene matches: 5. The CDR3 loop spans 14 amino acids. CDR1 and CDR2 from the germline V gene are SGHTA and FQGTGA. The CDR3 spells CASSPSGQENIQYF. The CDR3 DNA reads TGTGCCAGCAGCCCCTCGGGACAGGAAAACATTCAGTACTTC.

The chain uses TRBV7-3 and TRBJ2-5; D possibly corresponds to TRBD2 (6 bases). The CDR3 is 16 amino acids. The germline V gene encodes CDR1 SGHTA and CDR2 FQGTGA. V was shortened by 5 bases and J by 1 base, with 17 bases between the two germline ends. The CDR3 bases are TGTGCCAGCAGCCCCGGACGGGGGAGCCGCCAAGAGACCCAGTACTTC. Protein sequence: CASSPGRGSRQETQYF.

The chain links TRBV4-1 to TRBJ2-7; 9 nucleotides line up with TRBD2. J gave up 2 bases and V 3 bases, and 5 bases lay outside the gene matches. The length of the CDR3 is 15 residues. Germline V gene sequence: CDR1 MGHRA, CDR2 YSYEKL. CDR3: CASSQTSGGAYEQYV. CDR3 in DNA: TGCGCCAGCAGCCAGACTAGCGGAGGGGCCTACGAGCAGTACGTC.

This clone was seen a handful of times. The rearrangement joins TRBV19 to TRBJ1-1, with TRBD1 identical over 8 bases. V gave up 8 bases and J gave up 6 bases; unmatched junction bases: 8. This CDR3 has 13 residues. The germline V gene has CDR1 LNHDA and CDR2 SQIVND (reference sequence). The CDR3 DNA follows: TGTGCCAGTTCCCGGACAGGGTCCTCTGAAGCTTTCTTT. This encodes CASSRTGSSEAFF.

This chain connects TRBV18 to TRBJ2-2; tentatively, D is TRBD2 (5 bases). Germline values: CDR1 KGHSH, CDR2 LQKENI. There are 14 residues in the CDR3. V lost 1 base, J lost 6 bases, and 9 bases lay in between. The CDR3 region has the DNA TGTGCCAGCTCACCACGTGAGGGATCCGGGGAGCTGTTTTTT. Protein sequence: CASSPREGSGELFF.

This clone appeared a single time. The chain's CDR3 is CSVELGLAENTGELFF. The DNA of the CDR3 is TGCAGCGTTGAGCTAGGGCTAGCAGAGAACACCGGGGAGCTGTTTTTT. The chain links TRBV29-1 to TRBJ2-2, with a possible D match to TRBD2 (5 bases). The CDR3 loop spans 16 amino acids. Germline-derived CDR1 and CDR2 are SQVTM and ANQGSEA. V dropped 3 bases and J dropped 1 base, with 15 bases sitting between them.

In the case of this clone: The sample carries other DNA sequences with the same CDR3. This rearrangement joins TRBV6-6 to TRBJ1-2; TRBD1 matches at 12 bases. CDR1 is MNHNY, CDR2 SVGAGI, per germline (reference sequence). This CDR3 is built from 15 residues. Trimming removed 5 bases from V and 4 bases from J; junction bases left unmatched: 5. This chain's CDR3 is CASSGGTGGGYGYTF. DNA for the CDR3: TGTGCCAGCAGTGGGGGGACAGGGGGCGGCTATGGCTACACCTTC.